This entry describes one T cell receptor beta chain. The CDR3 spans 13 residues. From germline, CDR1 is SGHKS and CDR2 YYEKEE (reference sequence). V dropped 3 bases and J dropped 5 bases, with 11 bases sitting between them. The table came from immunoSEQ multiplex PCR; TCRdb's copy has only in-frame clones and leaves some out. The sample records a few hundred thousand clones, around 89% being singletons. The source of the sample is a study of blood T cell repertoires in COVID-19. Study background: Sample material is recorded as cDNA or gDNA derived from T cells, B-cell-depleted T cells, or PBMCs.

Cohorts were assigned according to the clinical history that participants reported. The specimen sequenced was PBMCs or T cells enriched from blood (not recorded which). The chain uses TRBV5-5 and TRBJ1-1; D unclear. The TCR comes from a man under 40 who had been exposed to COVID-19. CDR3 sequence: CASSWTGDTEAFF. The DNA of the CDR3 is TGTGCCAGCAGCTGGACCGGGGATACTGAAGCTTTCTTT. Using reference TRBV5-5 and TRBJ1-1 for the parts outside the CDR3, the full variable domain is DAGVTQSPTHLIKTRGQQVTLRCSPISGHKSVSWYQQVLGQGPQFIFQYYEKEERGRGNFPDRFSARQFPNYSSELNVNALLLGDSALYLCASSWTGDTEAFFGQGTRLTVV.